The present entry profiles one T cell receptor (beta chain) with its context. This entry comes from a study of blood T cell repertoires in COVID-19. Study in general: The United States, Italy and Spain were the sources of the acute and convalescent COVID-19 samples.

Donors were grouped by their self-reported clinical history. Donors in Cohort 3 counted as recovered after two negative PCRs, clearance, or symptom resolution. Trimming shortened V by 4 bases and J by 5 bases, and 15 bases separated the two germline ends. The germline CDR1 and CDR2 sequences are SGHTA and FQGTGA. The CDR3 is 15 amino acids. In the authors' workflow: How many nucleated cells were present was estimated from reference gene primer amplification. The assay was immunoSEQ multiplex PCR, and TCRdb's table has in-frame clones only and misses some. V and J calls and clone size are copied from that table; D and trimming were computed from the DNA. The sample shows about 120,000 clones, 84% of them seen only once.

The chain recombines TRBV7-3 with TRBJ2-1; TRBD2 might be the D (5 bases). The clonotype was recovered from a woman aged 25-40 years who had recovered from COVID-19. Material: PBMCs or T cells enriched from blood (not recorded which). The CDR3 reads CASSSFGLRDNEQFF. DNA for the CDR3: TGTGCCAGCAGCTCGTTTGGGTTGCGGGACAATGAGCAGTTCTTC.